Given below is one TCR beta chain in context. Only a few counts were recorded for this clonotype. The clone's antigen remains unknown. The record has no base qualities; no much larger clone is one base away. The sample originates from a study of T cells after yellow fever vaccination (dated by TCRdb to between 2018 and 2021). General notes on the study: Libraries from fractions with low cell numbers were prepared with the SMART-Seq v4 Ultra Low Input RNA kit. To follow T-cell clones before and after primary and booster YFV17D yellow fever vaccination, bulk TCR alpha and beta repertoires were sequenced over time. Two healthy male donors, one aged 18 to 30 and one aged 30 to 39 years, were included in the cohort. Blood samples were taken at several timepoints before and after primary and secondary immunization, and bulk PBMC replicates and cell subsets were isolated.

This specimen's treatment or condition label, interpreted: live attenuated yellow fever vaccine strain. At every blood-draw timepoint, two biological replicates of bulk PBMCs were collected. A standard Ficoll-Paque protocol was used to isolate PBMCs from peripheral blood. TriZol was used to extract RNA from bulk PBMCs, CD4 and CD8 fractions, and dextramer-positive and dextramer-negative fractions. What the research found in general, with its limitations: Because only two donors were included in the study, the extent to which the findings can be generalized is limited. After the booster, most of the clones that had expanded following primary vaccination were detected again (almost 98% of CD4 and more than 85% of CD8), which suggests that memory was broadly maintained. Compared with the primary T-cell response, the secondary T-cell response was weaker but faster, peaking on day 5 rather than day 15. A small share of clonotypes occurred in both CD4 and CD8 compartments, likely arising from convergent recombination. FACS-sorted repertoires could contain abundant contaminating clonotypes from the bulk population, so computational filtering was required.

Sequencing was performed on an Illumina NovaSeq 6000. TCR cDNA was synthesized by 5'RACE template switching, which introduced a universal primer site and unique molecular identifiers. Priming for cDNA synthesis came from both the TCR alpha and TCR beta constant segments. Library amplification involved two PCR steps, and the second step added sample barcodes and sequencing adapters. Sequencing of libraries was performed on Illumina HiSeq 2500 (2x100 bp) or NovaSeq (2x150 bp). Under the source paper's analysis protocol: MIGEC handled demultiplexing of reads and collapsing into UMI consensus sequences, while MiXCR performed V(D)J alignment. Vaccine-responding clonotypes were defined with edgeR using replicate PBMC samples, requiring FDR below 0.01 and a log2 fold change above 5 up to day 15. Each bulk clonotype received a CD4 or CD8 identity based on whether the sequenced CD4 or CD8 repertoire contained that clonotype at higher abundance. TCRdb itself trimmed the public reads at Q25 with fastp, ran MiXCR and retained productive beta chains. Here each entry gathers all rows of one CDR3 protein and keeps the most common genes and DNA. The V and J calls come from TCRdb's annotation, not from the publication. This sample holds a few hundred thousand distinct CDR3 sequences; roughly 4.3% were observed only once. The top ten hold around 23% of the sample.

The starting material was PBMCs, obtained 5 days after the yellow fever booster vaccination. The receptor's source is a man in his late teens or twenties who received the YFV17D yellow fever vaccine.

The CDR3 protein is CASSFPGQGVYEQFF. The DNA is as follows: TGTGCCAGCAGTTTCCCGGGACAGGGGGTTTATGAGCAGTTCTTC. The chain employs TRBV28 and TRBJ2-1, with TRBD1 matching 11 junction bases. V is pruned by 3 bases and J by 8 bases, leaving 6 bases of the junction without a gene match. Taken from the germline V gene, the CDR1 and CDR2 loops are MDHEN and SYDVKM. Inclusive of the bounding cysteine and phenylalanine, the CDR3 is 15 residues long. The entry retains the CDR3 DNA only, 45 bases that are in frame from base 1.